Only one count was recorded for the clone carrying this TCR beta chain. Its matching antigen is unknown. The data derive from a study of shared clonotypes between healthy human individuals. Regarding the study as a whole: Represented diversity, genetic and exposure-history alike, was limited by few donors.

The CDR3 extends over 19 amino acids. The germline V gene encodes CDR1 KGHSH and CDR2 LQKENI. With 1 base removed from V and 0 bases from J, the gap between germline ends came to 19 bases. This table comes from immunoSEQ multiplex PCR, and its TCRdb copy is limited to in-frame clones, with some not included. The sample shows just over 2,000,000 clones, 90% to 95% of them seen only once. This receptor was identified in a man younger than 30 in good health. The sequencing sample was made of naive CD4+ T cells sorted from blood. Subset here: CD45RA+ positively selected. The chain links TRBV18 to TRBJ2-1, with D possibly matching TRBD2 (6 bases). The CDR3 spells CASSPLPNSGGSSYNEQFF. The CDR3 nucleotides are TGTGCCAGCTCACCACTTCCGAATAGCGGAGGGAGCTCCTACAATGAGCAGTTCTTC. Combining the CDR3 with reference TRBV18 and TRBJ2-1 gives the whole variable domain NAGVMQNPRHLVRRRGQEARLRCSPMKGHSHVYWYRQLPEEGLKFMVYLQKENIIDESGMPKERFSAEFPKEGPSILRIQQVVRGDSAAYFCASSPLPNSGGSSYNEQFFGPGTRLTVL.